A single sample gave rise to the 10 T cell receptor beta chains below, sequenced in a study of blood T cell repertoires in COVID-19. Generated by immunoSEQ multiplex PCR, the TCRdb table keeps only in-frame clones and is missing some. The table lists about 240,000 clones, approximately 86% of them singletons. The sequenced sample consisted of PBMCs or T cells enriched from blood (not recorded which). The receptors were sampled from a woman aged 40 to 49 with acute COVID-19.

The genes are TRBV14 and TRBJ1-1, with TRBD1 identical over 7 bases. This CDR3 has 17 residues. The J segment lost 8 bases and the V segment lost 0 bases, leaving 15 bases of the junction unmatched. The germline gives CDR1 SGHDN, CDR2 FVKESK. The CDR3 here is CASSQEGQGGFSLEAFF. CDR3 sequence (DNA): TGTGCCAGCAGCCAAGAAGGGCAGGGGGGTTTCAGCCTAGAAGCTTTCTTT.

This chain links TRBV24-1 with TRBJ2-7; 11 bases fit TRBD2. The trim removed 6 bases at V and 1 base at J, leaving 1 base unmatched. The germline gives CDR1 KGHDR, CDR2 SFDVKD. The CDR3 length is 14 residues. Written as DNA, the CDR3 is TGTGCCACCAGTATAGCGGGAGGGTCCTACGAGCAGTACTTC. Translation: CATSIAGGSYEQYF.

This rearrangement joins TRBV6-5 to TRBJ2-1, with a tentative D call TRBD2 (6 bases). The V and J ends lost 5 bases and 8 bases respectively, with 13 bases between them. Per the germline V gene, CDR1 is MNHEY and CDR2 is SVGAGI. The CDR3 sequence is 13 residues long. In DNA form, the CDR3 reads TGTGCCAGCAGTCCCGGGGGAAGGCATGAGCAGTTCTTC. This gives the protein CASSPGGRHEQFF.

The J gene is TRBJ2-1, the V gene TRBV19, with 8 nucleotides matching TRBD2. V trimming: 3 bases; J trimming: 4 bases; junction bases outside the gene matches: 5. The V gene's germline CDR1 is LNHDA and CDR2 SQIVND (reference sequence). This CDR3 comprises 15 residues. CDR3 loop: CASSIKRGRYNEQFF. DNA of the CDR3: TGTGCCAGTAGTATCAAGCGGGGGAGATACAATGAGCAGTTCTTC.

The DNA of the CDR3 is TGTGCCTGGAGTCGAGGGACAGGGGCGGATGAGCAGTTCTTC. Amino acids: CAWSRGTGADEQFF. The chain joins TRBV30 to TRBJ2-1; 10 nucleotides align to TRBD1. Looked up from germline, CDR1 is GTSNPN and CDR2 is SVGIG (reference sequence). The CDR3 sequence is 14 residues long. V was pared by 2 bases and J by 8 bases, with 6 bases of the junction left unmatched. Using reference TRBV30 and TRBJ2-1 for the parts outside the CDR3, the full variable domain is SQTIHQWPATLVQPVGSPLSLECTVEGTSNPNLYWYRQAAGRGLQLLFYSVGIGQISSEVPQNLSASRPQDRQFILSSKKLLLSDSGFYLCAWSRGTGADEQFFGPGTRLTVL.

V gene TRBV9 combines with J gene TRBJ1-5, with a possible D match to TRBD1 (5 bases). The CDR3 is made up of 14 amino acids. V was pared by 2 bases and J by 5 bases, with 11 bases between. Germline V gene sequence: CDR1 SGDLS, CDR2 YYNGEE. The CDR3 sequence: CASSVEGGDQPQHF. The CDR3 DNA reads TGTGCCAGCAGCGTGGAGGGAGGGGATCAGCCCCAGCATTTT.

The CDR3 nucleotides are TGTGCCAGTAGTGTGGGACTAGCGGCTTACGAGCAGTACTTC. This translates into CASSVGLAAYEQYF. The chain carries TRBV19 and TRBJ2-7; TRBD2 aligns across 11 bases. CDR1 and CDR2 from the germline V gene are LNHDA and SQIVND (reference sequence). The CDR3 is 14 amino acids. V lost 5 bases and J lost 4; bases outside the gene matches: 4.

The V gene is TRBV6-6, the J gene TRBJ2-5; TRBD1 matches 8 bases. Germline assignment: CDR1 MNHNY and CDR2 SVGAGI (reference sequence). V lost 4 bases to trimming and J lost 2 bases; unmatched junction nucleotides: 3. CDR3 length: 14 residues. CDR3 nucleotide sequence: TGTGCCAGCAGTTCCGGGACAGGACAAGAGACCCAGTACTTC. Translation: CASSSGTGQETQYF.

This chain uses TRBV9 with TRBJ2-7, with a tentative D call TRBD2 (5 bases). CDR1 is SGDLS and CDR2 is YYNGEE in the germline V gene. Trimming took 6 bases from V and 7 from J, leaving 14 bases between them. This CDR3 comprises 12 residues. The CDR3 nucleotides are TGTGCCAGCAAAGGGCCTCGAGGGGAGCAGTACTTC. This codes for CASKGPRGEQYF.

The chain is built from TRBV27 and TRBJ2-3, with a tentative D call TRBD1 (5 bases). This CDR3 is 15 amino acids long. V was shortened by 6 bases and J by 2 bases, with 15 bases between the two germline ends. CDR1 and CDR2 from the germline V gene are MNHEY and SMNVEV (reference sequence). Here the CDR3 reads CASRETATHTDTQYF. Here the CDR3 DNA reads TGTGCCAGCAGAGAGACAGCTACCCACACAGATACGCAGTATTTT.